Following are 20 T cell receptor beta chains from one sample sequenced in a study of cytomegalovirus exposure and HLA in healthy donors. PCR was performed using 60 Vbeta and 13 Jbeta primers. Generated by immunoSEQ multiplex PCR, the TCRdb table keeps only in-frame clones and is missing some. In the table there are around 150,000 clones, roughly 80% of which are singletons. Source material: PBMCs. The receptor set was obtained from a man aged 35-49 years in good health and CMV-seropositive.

CDR3 sequence: CASSLWVTGGPYNEQFF. CDR3 DNA: TGTGCCAGCAGCTTATGGGTGACGGGAGGGCCCTACAATGAGCAGTTCTTC. The J gene is TRBJ2-1, the V gene TRBV7-8; 8 bases are a match to TRBD2. After removal of 2 bases from V and 2 bases from J, the junction contained 8 bases not matched to a gene. The CDR3 runs 17 residues. Germline assignment: CDR1 SGHVS and CDR2 FQNEAQ. The full variable domain, its missing parts supplied by reference TRBV7-8 and TRBJ2-1, is GAGVSQSPRYKVAKRGQDVALRCDPISGHVSLFWYQQALGQGPEFLTYFQNEAQLDKSGLPSDRFFAERPEGSVSTLKIQRTQQEDSAVYLCASSLWVTGGPYNEQFFGPGTRLTVL.

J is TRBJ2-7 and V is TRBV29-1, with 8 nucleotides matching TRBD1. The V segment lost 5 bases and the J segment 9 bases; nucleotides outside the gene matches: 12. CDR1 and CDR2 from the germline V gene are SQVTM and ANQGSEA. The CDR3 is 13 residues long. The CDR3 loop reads CSVPGPGGGGQYF. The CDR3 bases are TGCAGCGTTCCCGGGCCAGGGGGCGGCGGGCAGTACTTC.

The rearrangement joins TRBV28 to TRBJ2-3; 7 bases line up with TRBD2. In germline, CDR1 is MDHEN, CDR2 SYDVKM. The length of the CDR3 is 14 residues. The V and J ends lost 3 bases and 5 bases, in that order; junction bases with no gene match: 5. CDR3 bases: TGTGCCAGCAGTTTGGGGGGGAGCCGAGATACGCAGTATTTT. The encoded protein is CASSLGGSRDTQYF.

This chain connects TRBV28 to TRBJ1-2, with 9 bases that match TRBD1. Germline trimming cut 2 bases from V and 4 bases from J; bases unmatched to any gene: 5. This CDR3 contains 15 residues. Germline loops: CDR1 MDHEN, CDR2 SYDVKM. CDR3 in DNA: TGTGCCAGCAGTTTAGGTTTGGGACAGGGCTATGGCTACACCTTC. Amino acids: CASSLGLGQGYGYTF.

The DNA for the CDR3 is TGTGCCAGCAGTATTGCGGGACAGGGTAGTGAGCAGTACTTC. This sequence encodes CASSIAGQGSEQYF. This chain joins TRBV7-6 and TRBJ2-7, with 9 positions matching TRBD1. V was clipped by 6 bases and J by 7 bases; unmatched bases: 10. Germline loops: CDR1 SGHVS, CDR2 FNYEAQ. The CDR3 consists of 14 residues. The complete variable domain, with remaining parts taken from reference TRBV7-6 and TRBJ2-7, reads GAGVSQSPRYKVTKRGQDVALRCDPISGHVSLYWYRQALGQGPEFLTYFNYEAQQDKSGLPNDRFSAERPEGSISTLTIQRTEQRDSAMYRCASSIAGQGSEQYFGPGTRLTVT.

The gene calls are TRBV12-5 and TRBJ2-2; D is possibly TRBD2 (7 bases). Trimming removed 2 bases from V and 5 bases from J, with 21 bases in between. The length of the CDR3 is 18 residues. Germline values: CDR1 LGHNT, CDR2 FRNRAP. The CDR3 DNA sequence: TGTGCTAGTGGTTTGCTCTTGGGGACCGGGGGGCGGACCGGGGAGCTGTTTTTT. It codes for CASGLLLGTGGRTGELFF.

CDR3 nucleotides: TGCGCCAGCAGACCAGGGGGTTTGAACACCGGGGAGCTGTTTTTT. This gives the protein CASRPGGLNTGELFF. The V and J genes are TRBV10-1 and TRBJ2-2; TRBD1 matches 7 bases. With V trimmed by 6 bases and J by 1 base, 5 bases remained unmatched. Germline assignment: CDR1 WNHNN and CDR2 SYGVQD (reference sequence). CDR3 length: 15 residues.

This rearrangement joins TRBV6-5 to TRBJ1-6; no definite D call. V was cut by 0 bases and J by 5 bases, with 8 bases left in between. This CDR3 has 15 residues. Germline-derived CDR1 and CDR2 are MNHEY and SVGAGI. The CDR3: CASSYSSVNNSPLHF. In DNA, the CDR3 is TGTGCCAGCAGTTACTCCTCGGTAAATAATTCACCCCTCCACTTT.

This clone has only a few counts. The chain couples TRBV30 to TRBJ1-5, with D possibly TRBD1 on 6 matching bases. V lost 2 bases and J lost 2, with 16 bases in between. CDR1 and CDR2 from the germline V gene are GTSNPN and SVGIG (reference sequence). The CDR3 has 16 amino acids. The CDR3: CAWSRRGPSGNQPQHF. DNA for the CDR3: TGTGCCTGGAGTCGCAGGGGCCCCTCGGGCAATCAGCCCCAGCATTTT.

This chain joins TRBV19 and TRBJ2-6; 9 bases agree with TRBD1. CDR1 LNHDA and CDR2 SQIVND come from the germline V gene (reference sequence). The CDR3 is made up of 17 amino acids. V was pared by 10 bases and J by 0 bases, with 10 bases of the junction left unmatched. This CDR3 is CATKEADRGSGANVLTF. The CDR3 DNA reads TGTGCCACTAAGGAGGCGGACAGGGGCTCTGGGGCCAACGTCCTGACTTTC.

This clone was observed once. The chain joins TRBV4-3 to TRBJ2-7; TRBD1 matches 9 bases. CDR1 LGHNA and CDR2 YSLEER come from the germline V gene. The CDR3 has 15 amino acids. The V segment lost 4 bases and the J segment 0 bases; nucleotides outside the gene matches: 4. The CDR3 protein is CASSLHRGPSYEQYF. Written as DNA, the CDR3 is TGCGCCAGCAGCCTCCACAGGGGGCCCTCCTACGAGCAGTACTTC.

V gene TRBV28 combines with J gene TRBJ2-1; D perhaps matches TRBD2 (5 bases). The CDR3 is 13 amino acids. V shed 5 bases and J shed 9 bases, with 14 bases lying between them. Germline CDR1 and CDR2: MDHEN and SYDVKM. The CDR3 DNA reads TGTGCCAGCAGTCCCTTCCTTCGGGGTGAGCAGTTCTTC. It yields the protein CASSPFLRGEQFF.

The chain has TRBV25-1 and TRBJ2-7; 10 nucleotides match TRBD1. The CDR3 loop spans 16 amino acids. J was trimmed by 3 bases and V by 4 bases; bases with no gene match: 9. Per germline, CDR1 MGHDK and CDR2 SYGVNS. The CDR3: CASSGIGTGDFYEQYF. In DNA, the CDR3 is TGTGCCAGCAGTGGGATTGGGACAGGGGATTTCTACGAGCAGTACTTC.

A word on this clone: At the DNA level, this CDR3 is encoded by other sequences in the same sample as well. Here the CDR3 reads CASSYLGQGYEQYF. The CDR3 coding sequence is TGTGCCAGCAGTTACCTAGGACAGGGCTACGAGCAGTACTTC. This chain joins TRBV6-5 and TRBJ2-7; 8 bases agree with TRBD1. After removal of 2 bases from V and 3 bases from J, the junction contained 3 bases not matched to a gene. Germline CDR1 and CDR2: MNHEY and SVGAGI. The CDR3 consists of 14 residues.

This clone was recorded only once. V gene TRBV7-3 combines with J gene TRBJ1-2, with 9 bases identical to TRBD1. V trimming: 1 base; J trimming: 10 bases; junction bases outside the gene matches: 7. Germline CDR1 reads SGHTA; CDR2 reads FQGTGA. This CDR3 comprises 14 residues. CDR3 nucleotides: TGTGCCAGCAGCTTAATTAGGACAGGGGAAATCTACACCTTC. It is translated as CASSLIRTGEIYTF. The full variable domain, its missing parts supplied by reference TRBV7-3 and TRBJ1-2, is GAGVSQTPSNKVTEKGKYVELRCDPISGHTALYWYRQSLGQGPEFLIYFQGTGAADDSGLPNDRFFAVRPEGSVSTLKIQRTERGDSAVYLCASSLIRTGEIYTFGSGTRLTVV.

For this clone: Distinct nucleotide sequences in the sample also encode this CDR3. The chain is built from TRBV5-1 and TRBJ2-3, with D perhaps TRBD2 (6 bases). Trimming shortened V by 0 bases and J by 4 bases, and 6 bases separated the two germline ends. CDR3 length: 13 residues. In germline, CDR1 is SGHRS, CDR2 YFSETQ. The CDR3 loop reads CASSLGGADTQYF. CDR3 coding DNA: TGCGCCAGCAGCTTGGGCGGGGCAGATACGCAGTATTTT.

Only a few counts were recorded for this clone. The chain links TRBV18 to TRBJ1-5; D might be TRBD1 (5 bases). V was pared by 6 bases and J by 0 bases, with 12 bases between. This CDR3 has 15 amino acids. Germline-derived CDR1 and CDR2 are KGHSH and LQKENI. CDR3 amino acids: CASSFRELSNQPQHF. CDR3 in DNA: TGTGCCAGCTCCTTCAGGGAACTTAGCAATCAGCCCCAGCATTTT.

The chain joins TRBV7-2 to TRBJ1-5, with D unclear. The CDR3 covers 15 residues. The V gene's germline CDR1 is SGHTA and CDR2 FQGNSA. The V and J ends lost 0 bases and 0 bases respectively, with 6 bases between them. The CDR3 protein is CASSLAPVSNQPQHF. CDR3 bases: TGTGCCAGCAGCTTAGCGCCGGTTAGCAATCAGCCCCAGCATTTT.

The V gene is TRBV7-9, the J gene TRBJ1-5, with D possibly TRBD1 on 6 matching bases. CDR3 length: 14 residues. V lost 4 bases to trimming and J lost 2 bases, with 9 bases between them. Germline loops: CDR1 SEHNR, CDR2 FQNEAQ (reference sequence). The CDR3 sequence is CASSWGGGNQPQHF. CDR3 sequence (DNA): TGTGCCAGCAGCTGGGGGGGCGGCAATCAGCCCCAGCATTTT.

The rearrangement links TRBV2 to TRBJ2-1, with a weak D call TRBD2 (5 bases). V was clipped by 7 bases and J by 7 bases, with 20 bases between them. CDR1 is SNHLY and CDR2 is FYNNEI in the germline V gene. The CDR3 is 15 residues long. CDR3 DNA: TGTGCCAGCACCTCGGGAACTAGAAGCGGTAATGAGCAGTTCTTC. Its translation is CASTSGTRSGNEQFF.